The next 5 T cell receptor beta chains were all read from a single sample in a study of shared T cell receptors in the human thymus. Using immunoSEQ multiplex PCR, the repertoire was profiled, and TCRdb retains in-frame clones only, with some absent. Of about 660,000 clones listed, 85% to 90% are singletons. These records were also assigned to another study, of human thymus T cells.

Sample: thymocytes. Receptor source: a boy less than two years old with a congenital heart defect.

V gene TRBV4-3 combines with J gene TRBJ2-1, with TRBD2 as a possible D gene (5 bases). V was clipped by 1 base and J by 0 bases, with 19 bases between them. The CDR3 is 19 residues long. Germline V lookup: CDR1 LGHNA, CDR2 YSLEER. CDR3 in DNA: TGCGCCAGCAGCCAAGCTATCCGAAGCACCACTAGCTCCTACAATGAGCAGTTCTTC. Protein product: CASSQAIRSTTSSYNEQFF.

CDR3 sequence reads: CATFYSLATYNEQFF. CDR3 bases: TGTGCCACCTTTTACAGCCTCGCAACCTACAATGAGCAGTTCTTC. The chain uses TRBV6-5 and TRBJ2-1; D ambiguous. In germline, CDR1 is MNHEY, CDR2 SVGAGI. V lost 10 bases and J 2 bases, leaving 18 bases between the germline ends. This CDR3 region has 15 residues.

The chain couples TRBV2 to TRBJ2-7; 8 nucleotides agree with TRBD2. J gave up 6 bases and V 6 bases, and 7 bases lay outside the gene matches. The germline CDR1 and CDR2 sequences are SNHLY and FYNNEI. CDR3 length equals 13 residues. CDR3 nucleotide sequence: TGTGCCAGCAGCCCCCGACTAGCGTTCGAGCAGTACTTC. Translated: CASSPRLAFEQYF.

V gene TRBV30 combines with J gene TRBJ2-2; 10 bases align to TRBD1. V was clipped by 0 bases and J by 3 bases; unmatched bases: 4. CDR1 and CDR2 (germline): GTSNPN, SVGIG (reference sequence). This CDR3 spans 16 amino acids. CDR3 loop: CAWSVGTGDHTGELFF. The CDR3, as DNA: TGTGCCTGGAGTGTAGGGACAGGGGATCACACCGGGGAGCTGTTTTTT.

The rearrangement uses TRBV7-7 and TRBJ2-1, with D maybe TRBD2 (5 bases). CDR3 length equals 13 residues. Germline lookup yields CDR1 SSHAT and CDR2 FNYEAQ (reference sequence). Trimming took off 5 bases at V and 10 bases at J, with 15 bases between the two ends. CDR3 protein: CASSAEVGGEQFF. In DNA, the CDR3 is TGTGCCAGCAGCGCCGAGGTTGGAGGAGAGCAGTTCTTC.